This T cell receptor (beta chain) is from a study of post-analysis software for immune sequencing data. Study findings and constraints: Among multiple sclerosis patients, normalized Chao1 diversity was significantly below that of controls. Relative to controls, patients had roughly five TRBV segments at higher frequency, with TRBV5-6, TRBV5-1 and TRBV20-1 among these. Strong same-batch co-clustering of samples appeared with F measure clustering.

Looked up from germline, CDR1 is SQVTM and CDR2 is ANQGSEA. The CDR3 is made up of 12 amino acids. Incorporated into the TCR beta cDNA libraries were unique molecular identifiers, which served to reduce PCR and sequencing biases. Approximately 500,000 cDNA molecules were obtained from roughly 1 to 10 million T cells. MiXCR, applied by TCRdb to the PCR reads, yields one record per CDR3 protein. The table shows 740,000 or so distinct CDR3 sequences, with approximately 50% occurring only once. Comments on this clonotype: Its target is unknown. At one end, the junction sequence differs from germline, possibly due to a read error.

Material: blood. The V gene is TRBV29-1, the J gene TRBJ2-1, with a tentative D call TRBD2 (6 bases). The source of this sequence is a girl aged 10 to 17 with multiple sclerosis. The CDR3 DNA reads TGCAGCGGTGAACTAGCCCAGGGTGAGCAGTTCTTC. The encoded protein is CSGELAQGEQFF.